This T cell receptor beta chain derives from a study of T-cell memory formation after mild COVID-19. Study-level results: Pre-infection memory harbored some responding clones, suggesting cross-reactive memory joined.

About this clonotype: Its target is unknown.

TCRdb recomputed calls from the 5' RACE reads with MiXCR, one row per CDR3 protein. In the table there are 450,000 to 700,000 distinct CDR3 sequences, under 20% of which are singletons. The CDR3 consists of 17 residues. V shed 5 bases and J 0 bases; nucleotides not matched to a gene: 10. This receptor was taken from an adult woman who had mild COVID-19 (a few samples of this study predate the infection). Cell type and time point are not known. The chain is built from TRBV12-3 or TRBV12-4 and TRBJ1-1; 9 bases are shared with TRBD1. Sequencing was performed on PBMCs or a T cell subset sorted from them (not recorded which). In DNA form, the CDR3 reads TGTGCCAGCAGTCCTGGACAGGGGTCATACATGAACACTGAAGCTTTCTTT. It translates to CASSPGQGSYMNTEAFF.